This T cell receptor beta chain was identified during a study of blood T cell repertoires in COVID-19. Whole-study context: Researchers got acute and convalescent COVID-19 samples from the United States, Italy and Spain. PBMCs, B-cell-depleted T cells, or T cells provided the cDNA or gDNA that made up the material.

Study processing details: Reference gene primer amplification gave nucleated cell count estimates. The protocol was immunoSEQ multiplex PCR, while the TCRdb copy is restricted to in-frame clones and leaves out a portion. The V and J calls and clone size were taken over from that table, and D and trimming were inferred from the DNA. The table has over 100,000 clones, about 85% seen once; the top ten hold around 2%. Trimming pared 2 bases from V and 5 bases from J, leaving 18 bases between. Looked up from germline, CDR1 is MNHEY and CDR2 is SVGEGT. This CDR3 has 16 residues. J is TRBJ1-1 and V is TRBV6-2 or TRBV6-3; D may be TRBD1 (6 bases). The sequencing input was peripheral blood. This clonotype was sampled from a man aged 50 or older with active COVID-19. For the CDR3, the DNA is TGTGCCAGCAGTTACACCCGACAGGCGGCATGGACTGAAGCTTTCTTT. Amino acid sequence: CASSYTRQAAWTEAFF.